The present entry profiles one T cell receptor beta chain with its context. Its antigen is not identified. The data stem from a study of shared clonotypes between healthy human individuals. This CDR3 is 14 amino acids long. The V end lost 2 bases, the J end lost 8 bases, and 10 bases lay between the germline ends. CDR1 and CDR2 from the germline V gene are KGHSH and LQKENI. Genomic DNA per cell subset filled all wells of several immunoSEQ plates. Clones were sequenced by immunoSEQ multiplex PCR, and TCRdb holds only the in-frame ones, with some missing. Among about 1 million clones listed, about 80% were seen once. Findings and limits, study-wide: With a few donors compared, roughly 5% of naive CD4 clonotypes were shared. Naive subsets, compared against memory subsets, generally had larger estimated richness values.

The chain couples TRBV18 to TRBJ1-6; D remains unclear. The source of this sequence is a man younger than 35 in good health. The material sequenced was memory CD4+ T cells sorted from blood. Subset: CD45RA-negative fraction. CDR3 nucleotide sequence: TGTGCCAGCTCACCAGTCGTACGGGATTCACCCCTCCACTTT. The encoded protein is CASSPVVRDSPLHF.